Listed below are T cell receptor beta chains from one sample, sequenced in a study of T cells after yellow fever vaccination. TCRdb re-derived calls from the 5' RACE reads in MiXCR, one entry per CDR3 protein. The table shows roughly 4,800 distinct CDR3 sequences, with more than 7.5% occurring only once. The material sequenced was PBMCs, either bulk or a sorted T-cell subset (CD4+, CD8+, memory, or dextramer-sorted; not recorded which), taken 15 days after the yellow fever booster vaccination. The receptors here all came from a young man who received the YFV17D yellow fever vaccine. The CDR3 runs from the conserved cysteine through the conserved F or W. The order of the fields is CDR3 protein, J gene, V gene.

CASSTTPGNTIYF TRBJ1-3 TRBV7-2
CASSTDRGRYEQYF TRBJ2-7 TRBV7-2
CASSPASYEQYF TRBJ2-7 TRBV18
CCAKKGYNEQFF TRBJ2-1 TRBV20-1
CASSLMGEDYNEQFF TRBJ2-1 TRBV5-1
CAISGPQETQYF TRBJ2-5 TRBV10-3
CASSPQTSGPYEQYF TRBJ2-7 TRBV7-9
CASSYSGVMQPQHF TRBJ1-5 TRBV6-5
CASSGLRDEQFF TRBJ2-1 TRBV2
CASSFGGMNTDTQYF TRBJ2-3 TRBV7-6
CVPRSCSYNSPLHF TRBJ1-6 TRBV12-3/TRBV12-4
CARQKREAPDTQYF TRBJ2-3 TRBV2
CASSSFINEQFF TRBJ2-1 TRBV7-2
CASSPEAGLGGYTF TRBJ1-2 TRBV12-3/TRBV12-4
CASRTNGAGGVSEQYF TRBJ2-7 TRBV3-1
CSAYPGTGADTQYF TRBJ2-3 TRBV20-1
CSARDRLAGLVGTQYF TRBJ2-3 TRBV20-1
CASSFLGHRTYEQYF TRBJ2-7 TRBV28
CSAGFSAPAEETQYF TRBJ2-5 TRBV20-1
CASSKEETVNTEAFF TRBJ1-1 TRBV3-1
CASSLTGKVNELFF TRBJ2-1 TRBV7-2
CASSTQVNQPQHF TRBJ1-5 TRBV3-1
CASSSWTSGGTGELFF TRBJ2-2 TRBV12-3/TRBV12-4
CASSLGSTSRRNIQYF TRBJ2-4 TRBV28
CASRPAATTDTQYF TRBJ2-3 TRBV5-1
CATSDSLSGTSSGNEQFF TRBJ2-1 TRBV24-1
CSATADRFNPDTIYF TRBJ1-3 TRBV20-1
CASSLAGPIAQHF TRBJ1-5 TRBV27
CASSPPGTRETQYF TRBJ2-5 TRBV28
CASSQLELGELFF TRBJ2-2 TRBV2
CAISGTSGRENEQFF TRBJ2-1 TRBV10-3
CASSMDSWTGELFF TRBJ2-2 TRBV5-6
CSARDWDEQYF TRBJ2-7 TRBV20-1
CASSLVGGDVYEQYF TRBJ2-7 TRBV5-1
CASGILWTSGAGELFF TRBJ2-2 TRBV12-3/TRBV12-4
CSARQGGNTIYF TRBJ1-3 TRBV20-1
CSATTRDRADEQYF TRBJ2-7 TRBV20-1
CSVGGGLGYTF TRBJ1-2 TRBV29-1
CASSQGVVQSGELFF TRBJ2-2 TRBV14
CASRSGTVNEKLFF TRBJ1-4 TRBV28
CSPSDRRAYEQYF TRBJ2-7 TRBV20-1